Reported below is one T cell receptor (beta chain). Its antigen remains unidentified. This specimen belongs to a study of shared clonotypes between healthy human individuals. Overall study findings and caveats: Rarefaction curves obtained for sorted subsets showed sequencing incomplete despite large depth. Sampling involved blood alone; tissue repertoires likely differ. Sharing across a few donors was seen in roughly 5% of naive CD4 clonotypes. It was the non-shared clonotypes that had lower generation probabilities than clonotypes shared by all four donors.

With 2 bases clipped from V and 4 bases from J, the junction kept 3 bases outside the gene matches. The CDR3 is 15 residues long. Germline lookup yields CDR1 WNHNN and CDR2 SYGVQD (reference sequence). Sequencing was performed with immunoSEQ multiplex PCR; in TCRdb, only in-frame clones are kept and a portion is missing. The table lists under 2,500,000 clones, approximately 94% of them singletons. The specimen was naive CD4+ T cells sorted from blood. Subset of the sample: CD45RA+ positively selected. This receptor was identified in a man in his late teens or twenties in good health. The V gene is TRBV10-1, the J gene TRBJ2-2; TRBD2 matches at 8 bases. CDR3 residues: CASSEMAGGTGELFF. CDR3 sequence (DNA): TGCGCCAGCAGTGAGATGGCGGGAGGCACCGGGGAGCTGTTTTTT.